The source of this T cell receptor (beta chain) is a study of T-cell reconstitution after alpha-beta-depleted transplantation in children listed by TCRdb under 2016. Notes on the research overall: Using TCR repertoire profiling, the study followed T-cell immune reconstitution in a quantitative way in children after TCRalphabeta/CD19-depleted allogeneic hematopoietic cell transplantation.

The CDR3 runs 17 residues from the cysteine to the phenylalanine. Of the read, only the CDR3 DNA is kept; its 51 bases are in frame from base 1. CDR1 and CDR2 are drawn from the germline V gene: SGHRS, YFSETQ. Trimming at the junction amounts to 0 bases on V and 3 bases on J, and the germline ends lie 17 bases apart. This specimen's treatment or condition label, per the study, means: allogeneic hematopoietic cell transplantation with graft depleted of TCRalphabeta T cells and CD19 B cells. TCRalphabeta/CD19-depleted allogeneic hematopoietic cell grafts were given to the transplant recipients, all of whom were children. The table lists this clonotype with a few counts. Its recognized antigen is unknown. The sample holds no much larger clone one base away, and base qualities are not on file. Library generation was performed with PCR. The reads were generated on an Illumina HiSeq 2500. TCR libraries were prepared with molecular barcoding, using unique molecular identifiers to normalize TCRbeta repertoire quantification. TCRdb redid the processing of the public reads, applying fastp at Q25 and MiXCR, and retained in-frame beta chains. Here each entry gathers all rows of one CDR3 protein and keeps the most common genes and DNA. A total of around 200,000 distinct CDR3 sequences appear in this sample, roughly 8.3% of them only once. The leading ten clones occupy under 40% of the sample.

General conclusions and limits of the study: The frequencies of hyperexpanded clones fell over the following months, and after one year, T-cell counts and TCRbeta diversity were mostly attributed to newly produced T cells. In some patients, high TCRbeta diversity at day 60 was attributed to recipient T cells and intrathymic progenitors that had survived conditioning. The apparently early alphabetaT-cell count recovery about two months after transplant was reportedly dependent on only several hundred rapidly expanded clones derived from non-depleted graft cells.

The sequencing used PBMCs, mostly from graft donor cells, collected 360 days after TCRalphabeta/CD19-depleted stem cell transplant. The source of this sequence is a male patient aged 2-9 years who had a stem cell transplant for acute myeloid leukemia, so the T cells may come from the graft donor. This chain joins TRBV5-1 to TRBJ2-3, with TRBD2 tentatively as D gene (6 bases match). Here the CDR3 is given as CASSLALTGERTDTQYF. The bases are TGCGCCAGCAGCTTGGCGTTGACGGGGGAGAGGACAGATACGCAGTATTTT. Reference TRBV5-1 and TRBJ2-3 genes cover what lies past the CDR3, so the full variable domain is KAGVTQTPRYLIKTRGQQVTLSCSPISGHRSVSWYQQTPGQGLQFLFEYFSETQRNKGNFPGRFSGRQFSNSRSEMNVSTLELGDSALYLCASSLALTGERTDTQYFGPGTRLTVL.